The 20 T cell receptor beta chains reported below all come from one sample, sequenced in a study of sequential checkpoint blockade in melanoma. Only in-frame clones appear in the TCRdb table, and some are missing; sequencing was by immunoSEQ multiplex PCR. This table has approximately 2,400 clones, around 15% appearing once. Sample treatment: randomized to nivolumab then ipilimumab (arm A) or the reverse (arm B). The source was tumor tissue (inferred from file names), collected from a patient given nivolumab and ipilimumab in sequence. The origin of the receptors is a human donor with melanoma.

This clone was seen a handful of times. This chain joins TRBV5-1 and TRBJ2-7; no definite D call. V was cut by 1 base and J by 3 bases, with 11 bases left in between. Germline V CDR1 and CDR2: SGHRS, YFSETQ. The CDR3 sequence is 14 residues long. In DNA form, the CDR3 reads TGCGCCAGCAGCTTGACCCACAGCGACTACGAGCAGTACTTC. Translation gives CASSLTHSDYEQYF.

In this sample, this clone turned up many times. The chain is built from TRBV27 and TRBJ2-5, with TRBD2 identical over 8 bases. The CDR3 runs to 14 residues. Unmatched junction bases numbered 6, after V lost 4 bases and J lost 5 bases. Germline V lookup: CDR1 MNHEY, CDR2 SMNVEV (reference sequence). The CDR3 reads CASSCGGGRETQYF. The CDR3 DNA reads as TGTGCCAGCAGTTGCGGCGGGGGGCGGGAGACCCAGTACTTC.

In this sample, this clone turned up a few times. This rearrangement joins TRBV4-1 to TRBJ2-1; tentatively, D is TRBD1 (6 bases). Trimming pared 1 base from V and 7 bases from J, leaving 11 bases between. The germline V gene encodes CDR1 MGHRA and CDR2 YSYEKL. There are 14 residues in the CDR3. The CDR3 region has the DNA TGCGCCAGCAGCCAAGTTGGGACACGGAATGAGCAGTTCTTC. Translation: CASSQVGTRNEQFF.

At least ten counts were recorded for this clone. The rearrangement links TRBV6-8 to TRBJ1-5; no clear D gene. V was trimmed by 2 bases and J by 1 base, leaving 6 bases between them. This CDR3 has 14 amino acids. From germline, CDR1 is MNHGY and CDR2 SAAAGT. CDR3 DNA: TGTGCCAGCAGTTACGACTCGAGCAATCAGCCCCAGCATTTT. As protein: CASSYDSSNQPQHF.

This clone was seen at least ten times. This rearrangement joins TRBV7-1 to TRBJ2-7, with 7 bases aligning to TRBD1. TRBV7-1 carries the ORF label, with uncertain function. After removal of 8 bases from V and 1 base from J, the junction contained 5 bases not matched to a gene. CDR3 length: 13 residues. CDR3 protein: CASRQGPSYEQYF. DNA of the CDR3: TGTGCCAGCCGACAGGGACCTTCCTACGAGCAGTACTTC.

A few counts support this clone. One end of the junction fails to match germline, which may point to a read error. The J gene is TRBJ2-7, the V gene TRBV6-8, with 10 bases identical to TRBD2. The CDR3 spans 15 residues. Per germline, CDR1 MNHGY and CDR2 SAAAGT. This CDR3 reads CAISAPSGSYHEQYF. The CDR3 coding sequence is TGTGCCATCAGTGCCCCTAGCGGGAGTTACCACGAGCAGTACTTC.

In its sample, this clone is medium-sized (0.01 to 0.1%). The V call is TRBV6-8, the J call TRBJ2-3; 11 bases align to TRBD2. Per the germline V gene, CDR1 is MNHGY and CDR2 is SAAAGT. This CDR3 has 18 amino acids. Germline trimming cut 6 bases from V and 2 bases from J; bases unmatched to any gene: 13. CDR3: CASRITSISGRDTDTQYF. CDR3 DNA: TGTGCCAGCAGGATCACTTCAATTAGCGGGAGGGACACAGATACGCAGTATTTT.

The J gene is TRBJ2-6, the V gene TRBV29-1; TRBD1 might be the D (5 bases). Trimming pared 4 bases from V and 0 bases from J, leaving 13 bases between. The CDR3 spans 16 residues. Looked up from germline, CDR1 is SQVTM and CDR2 is ANQGSEA. As DNA, the CDR3 is TGCAGCGTTGCCCCAGGGCGAAGCTCTGGGGCCAACGTCCTGACTTTC. Translated: CSVAPGRSSGANVLTF. Variable domain in full (rest from reference TRBV29-1 and TRBJ2-6): SAVISQKPSRDICQRGTSLTIQCQVDSQVTMMFWYRQQPGQSLTLIATANQGSEATYESGFVIDKFPISRPNLTFSTLTVSNMSPEDSSIYLCSVAPGRSSGANVLTFGAGSRLTVL.

This clone came up many times. The rearrangement uses TRBV7-7 and TRBJ1-1, with TRBD1 as a possible D gene (5 bases). V lost 3 bases and J lost 1, with 18 bases in between. CDR1 is SSHAT, CDR2 FNYEAQ, per germline (reference sequence). The CDR3 sequence is 17 residues long. CDR3 region: CASSFKRGSERNTEAFF. CDR3 sequence (DNA): TGTGCCAGCAGCTTTAAACGGGGGAGCGAGCGGAACACTGAAGCTTTCTTT. The full variable domain, its missing parts supplied by reference TRBV7-7 and TRBJ1-1, is GAGVSQSPRYKVTKRGQDVTLRCDPISSHATLYWYQQALGQGPEFLTYFNYEAQPDKSGLPSDRFSAERPEGSISTLTIQRTEQRDSAMYRCASSFKRGSERNTEAFFGQGTRLTVV.

This clone was picked up a small number of times. The sample carries other DNA sequences with the same CDR3. The chain joins TRBV6-8 to TRBJ2-1; D gene ambiguous. Trimming stripped 0 bases from V and 4 bases from J, with 13 bases between. The CDR3 has 16 amino acids. Germline V gene sequence: CDR1 MNHGY, CDR2 SAAAGT. This CDR3 reads CASSYSSRGPYNEQFF. In DNA form, the CDR3 reads TGTGCCAGCAGTTACTCGAGCAGAGGCCCTTACAATGAGCAGTTCTTC.

This clone is medium-sized in the sample. The rearrangement links TRBV11-3 to TRBJ2-7, with D maybe TRBD2 (5 bases). The CDR3 is 15 amino acids. Trimming stripped 5 bases from V and 3 bases from J, with 17 bases between. Germline loops: CDR1 SGHNT, CDR2 YENEEA. CDR3 in DNA: TGTGCCAGCAGCCCTGAGGGCAGTACTTTCTACGAGCAGTACTTC. It codes for CASSPEGSTFYEQYF.

This clone appeared many times. This sequence joins TRBV11-3 and TRBJ2-5; 13 bases align to TRBD2. The CDR3 is 15 residues long. J gave up 5 bases and V 2 bases, and 2 bases lay outside the gene matches. Germline V gene sequence: CDR1 SGHNT, CDR2 YENEEA. The chain's CDR3 is CASSLQLAGGETQYF. The CDR3 DNA reads as TGTGCCAGCAGCTTACAACTAGCGGGAGGGGAGACCCAGTACTTC.

This rearrangement joins TRBV28 to TRBJ2-3; possibly TRBD1 for D (5 bases). The CDR3 runs 15 residues. Germline V gives CDR1 MDHEN, CDR2 SYDVKM. The V end was cut by 4 bases, the J end by 0 bases, with 11 bases between. As DNA, the CDR3 is TGTGCCAGCAGTTCCAGGACACCTAGCACAGATACGCAGTATTTT. It codes for CASSSRTPSTDTQYF.

The chain joins TRBV28 to TRBJ1-2; no clear D gene. The CDR3 has 14 residues. Looked up from germline, CDR1 is MDHEN and CDR2 is SYDVKM. V was pared by 2 bases and J by 2 bases, with 9 bases between. The CDR3 is CASSLAGLNYGYTF. In DNA, the CDR3 is TGTGCCAGCAGTTTAGCAGGCTTAAACTATGGCTACACCTTC.

There are a few counts of this clone. The chain links TRBV18 to TRBJ2-1, with D perhaps assigned TRBD1 or TRBD2 (5 bases each). Deletions cut 1 base from V and 7 bases from J, with 20 bases between. Germline CDR1 and CDR2: KGHSH and LQKENI. The CDR3 spans 17 residues. CDR3 coding DNA: TGTGCCAGCTCACCACTGCCGGACACGGGAACAATGAATGAGCAGTTCTTC. Translated: CASSPLPDTGTMNEQFF.

V is TRBV14 and J is TRBJ2-7; 14 bases map to TRBD2. The CDR3 has 16 residues. Germline assignment: CDR1 SGHDN and CDR2 FVKESK. The ends lost 4 bases at V and 4 bases at J; junction bases unmatched: 6. The CDR3 nucleotides are TGTGCCAGCAGCCGCGGGACTAGCGGGAGTATGTACGAGCAGTACTTC. Protein: CASSRGTSGSMYEQYF.

The chain recombines TRBV6-8 with TRBJ2-7; no clear D. Per germline, CDR1 MNHGY and CDR2 SAAAGT. V gave up 5 bases and J gave up 4 bases, with 12 bases separating them. This CDR3 is built from 13 residues. CDR3 sequence: CASSDRALYEQYF. The CDR3 coding sequence is TGTGCCAGCAGTGATAGAGCACTATACGAGCAGTACTTC.

J is TRBJ1-1 and V is TRBV18; D uncertain. The CDR3 runs 14 residues. Germline V gives CDR1 KGHSH, CDR2 LQKENI. Trimming pared 5 bases from V and 5 bases from J, leaving 15 bases between. The CDR3 protein is CASSYGVEGTEAFF. CDR3 in DNA: TGTGCCAGCTCATACGGGGTGGAAGGAACTGAAGCTTTCTTT.

This chain links TRBV10-2 with TRBJ1-5, with 9 nucleotides matching TRBD1. CDR1 is WSHSY, CDR2 SAAADI, per germline. The length of the CDR3 is 14 residues. J lost 7 bases, V lost 2 bases, and 3 bases had no gene match. CDR3 in amino acids: CASSEGQGSQPQHF. The CDR3 DNA reads TGCGCCAGCAGTGAGGGACAGGGGTCCCAGCCCCAGCATTTT.

This clone was counted a few times. The rearrangement links TRBV11-3 to TRBJ2-3; D possibly corresponds to TRBD1 (6 bases). The V gene lost 4 bases and the J gene lost 4 bases, with 12 bases spanning the gap. The CDR3 has 14 residues. CDR1 SGHNT and CDR2 YENEEA come from the germline V gene. CDR3 protein: CASSSRTVADTQYF. CDR3 nucleotide sequence: TGTGCCAGCAGCTCCAGGACAGTAGCAGATACGCAGTATTTT.